This T cell receptor beta chain appears in the sequencing data of a study of blood T cells in healthy people across ages (dated by TCRdb to about 2015). General notes on the study: In model experiments, template switching captured roughly one uniquely barcoded TCR beta cDNA molecule for every two T cells. The study analyzed two additional independent replicas of 1 million unique cDNA reads from the same blood draw for two donors, one aged 18 to 30 and one aged 80 or older. Using deep sequencing normalized with unique cDNA molecular identifiers, the study measured how TCR beta repertoire diversity changes with age. Four age groups were formed from the donors: young (average approximately 17 years), middle-aged (more than 35), aged (around 62) and long-lived (around 80).

The sample holds a few counts of this clonotype. Its antigen is still unknown. No qualities accompany the bases; no much larger clone lies one base away. The library was obtained by 5' RACE. Sequenced using an Illumina HiSeq 2500. A second PCR of about 7 to 12 cycles was run with a J-beta primer mix and a sample-barcoded 5' primer. A unique molecular identifier was introduced onto each TCR beta cDNA molecule by a template-switch 5' adaptor carrying 12 random nucleotides. At least 2.5 million CDR3-containing paired-end reads were obtained from each sample. First-strand cDNA was synthesized from all RNA with the Mint cDNA synthesis kit, primed by a TRBC-specific oligonucleotide. Following uracil-DNA glycosylase treatment, all cDNA underwent a first 18-cycle PCR with the universal primers M1SS and BC2_uni_R. As for how the authors treated the data: For normalization, 1 million high-quality reads, each with a distinct molecular identifier, were randomly selected from each sample. Reads with shared molecular identifiers were discarded instead of being binned into consensus sequences. CDR3 identification, clonotype clustering and error correction used MiTCR with a Q25 quality threshold and the strictest error-elimination algorithm. A nonparametric unseen species model with Euler transformation was used to estimate a lower bound on total TCR beta diversity. The public sequencing data were trimmed at Q25 with fastp and processed into clonotypes with MiXCR by TCRdb, which kept only in-frame beta chains. Identical CDR3 proteins give one entry, which carries the most common genes and DNA. TCRdb's processing, not the study's, gives the V and J calls here. In this sample the table shows some 760,000 distinct CDR3 sequences, approximately 25% of which occur a single time. 9.4% of the sample is held by the ten biggest clonotypes.

Donors were around 37 systemically healthy Caucasian individuals from Russia aged about 6 to 100 years. Each donor gave 8 to 10 milliliters of peripheral blood, drawn into EDTA-treated Vacutainer tubes. PBMCs were isolated by Ficoll-Paque density-gradient centrifugation, with at least 6 million obtained per sample. Trizol reagent was used to extract total RNA from the PBMCs, yielding at least 5 micrograms per sample. For every donor, an aliquot of PBMCs went through flow cytometry to measure the percentages of naive CD45RAhigh/CD27high T cells. CDR1 and CDR2 were assigned from the germline V gene (reference sequence) as MNHEY and SMNVEV. The CDR3 goes from the cysteine to the phenylalanine over 14 residues. Left in the record is the CDR3 DNA by itself, 42 bases read in frame from the first base. Relative to germline, V is missing 6 bases and J is missing 4 bases, with 7 bases of the junction outside any gene match.

Broad study findings and their caveats: Observed TCR beta diversity per million T cells fell roughly linearly with age, and a significant reduction was already apparent by age approximately 40. Because the CMV infection status of the donors was unknown, age-related changes in expanded clonotypes may potentially have been confounded. A strong correlation was found between observed TCR beta diversity and the percentage of naive T cells measured by flow cytometry. Estimates of total diversity from one million sequenced T cells were regarded as lower bounds and underestimates. The long-lived group showed more naive CD4+ T cells, fewer expanded clones and increased TCR diversity than the aged group, suggesting age selection. Since profiling was done on bulk unsorted PBMCs, naive and antigen-experienced compartments could not be conclusively compared.

This sample also belongs to another study, concerning T cells of mothers and their children. As the second publication notes: The donors were nine systemically healthy Caucasian individuals, made up of three mothers and their six children. cDNA synthesis used all of the extracted RNA, with approximately 1.4 ug of RNA in each 15 ul reaction. In the second PCR, the M1S primer added sample barcodes and 2-4 random nucleotides. Over 8 million TCR beta CDR3 reads came from each mother, compared with millions of reads from each child. TCR recombination output is similarly shaped by thymic selection in related and unrelated pairs, with a minor effect exerted by inherited differences. Related mother-child pairs always showed normalized repertoire overlap that was slightly higher than in unrelated mother-child pairs, though the difference was never significant. No persistent microchimeric T cell clones were detected, at a sensitivity of around 100 clones per million clonotypes. Deep NGS was used in the study to compare the TCR beta repertoires of mothers and children and to look for features that separate related mother-child pairs from unrelated individuals. Mothers averaged roughly 40 +/- 4 years of age and children averaged roughly 12 +/- 4 years. After adapters were ligated using NEBNext reagents, the libraries underwent 100+100 nt paired-end sequencing on an Illumina HiSeq 2000. Mother and child libraries were prepared a month apart and sequenced in separate runs to prevent cross-contamination. Between roughly 500,000 and 2,000,000 distinct TCR beta clonotypes were identified per donor. Naive TCR beta clonotypes were estimated from low-frequency clonotypes matched to each donor's FACS-determined naive share, without sorting.

The sequencing input was blood. This receptor was identified in a boy under 18 in good health. This chain joins TRBV27 to TRBJ1-2, with 8 central nucleotides matching TRBD1. The CDR3 amino acid sequence is: CASRRPGQGYGYTF. In nucleotides, the sequence is TGTGCCAGCAGACGACCCGGACAGGGCTATGGCTACACCTTC.